This T cell receptor (beta chain) was sequenced in a study of PD-L1 blockade in urothelial cancer. On the study more broadly: About 90% of the roughly 30 patients were men whose urothelial cancer was bladder-origin. Investigators checked blood 3 weeks (second dose) and 6 weeks after treatment start.

The CDR3 loop spans 17 amino acids. Looked up from germline, CDR1 is SGHRS and CDR2 is YFSETQ. Trimming stripped 5 bases from V and 1 base from J, with 20 bases between. The study's findings and limits: Sub-median blood TCR clonality before treatment predicted longer survival.

To note about this clone: Its cognate antigen is unknown.

Time point indicated: peripheral blood 6 weeks after treatment start. Patients yielded 1 to 8 samples each, pretreatment and on-treatment. Data came from immunoSEQ multiplex PCR; TCRdb stores just in-frame clones and leaves some out. The sample has about 90,000 clones; less than 85% are singletons. Material: PBMCs, obtained around atezolizumab (anti-PD-L1) treatment. This sequence joins TRBV5-1 and TRBJ2-3; tentative D call: TRBD1 (6 bases). This clonotype was sampled from a man aged 65 to 85 with urothelial cancer. DNA of the CDR3: TGCGCCAGCAGATATACTCCGACAGGCCCTCGCACAGATACGCAGTATTTT. This sequence encodes CASRYTPTGPRTDTQYF.